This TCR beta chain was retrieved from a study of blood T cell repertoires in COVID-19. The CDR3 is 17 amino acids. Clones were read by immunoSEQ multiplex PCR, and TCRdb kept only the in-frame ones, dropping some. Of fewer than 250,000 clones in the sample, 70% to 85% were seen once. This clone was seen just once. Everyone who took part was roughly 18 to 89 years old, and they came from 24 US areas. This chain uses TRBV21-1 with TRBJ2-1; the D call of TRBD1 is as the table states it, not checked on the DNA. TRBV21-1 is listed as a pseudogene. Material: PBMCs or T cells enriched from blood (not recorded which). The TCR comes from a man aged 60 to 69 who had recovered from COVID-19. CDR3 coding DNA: TGTGCCAGCAGCAAAGCTAATGGGGACAGCGGCCACAATGAGCAGTTCTTC. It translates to CASSKANGDSGHNEQFF.